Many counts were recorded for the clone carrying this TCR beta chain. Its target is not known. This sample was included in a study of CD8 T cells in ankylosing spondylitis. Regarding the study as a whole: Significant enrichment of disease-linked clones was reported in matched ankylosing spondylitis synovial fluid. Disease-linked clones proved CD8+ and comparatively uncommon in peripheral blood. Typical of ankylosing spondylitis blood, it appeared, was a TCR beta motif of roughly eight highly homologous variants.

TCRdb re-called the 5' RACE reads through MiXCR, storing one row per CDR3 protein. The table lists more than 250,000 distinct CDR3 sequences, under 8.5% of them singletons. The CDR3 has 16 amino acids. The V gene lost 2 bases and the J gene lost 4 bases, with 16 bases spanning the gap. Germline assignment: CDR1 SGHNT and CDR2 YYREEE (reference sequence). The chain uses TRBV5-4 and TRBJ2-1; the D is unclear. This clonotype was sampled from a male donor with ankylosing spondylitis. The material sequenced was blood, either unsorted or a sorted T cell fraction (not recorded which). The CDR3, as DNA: TGTGCCAGCAGCTTTTTAAGGCAGGCAGGTTACAATGAGCAGTTCTTC. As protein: CASSFLRQAGYNEQFF.